Sequencing of this T cell receptor (beta chain) was carried out in a study of monozygotic twins with inflammatory bowel disease (dated by TCRdb to the late 2010s). Turning to the overall study: In total, approximately 30 monozygotic twin pairs made up the full study: 19 Danish pairs, all IBD-discordant, plus nine German pairs, of which four were IBD-concordant and five were IBD-discordant. Within discordant pairs, disease-associated traits were sought mainly by comparing IBD patients with their genetically identical healthy co-twins. Each individual had, on average, about 151 000 unique TCRalpha sequences and 181 000 unique TCRbeta sequences available for analysis. General study outcomes and caveats: Because patients received different immunosuppressive treatments, the repertoires may have picked up extra background noise and variability between individuals. Measured by the inverse Simpson index, TCRbeta repertoire diversity was lower in IBD patients than in their healthy co-twins. Different T cell subtypes could not be distinguished in the analysis. Compared with healthy twins, IBD patients had fewer clonotypes in common with other individuals, a difference most pronounced in patients showing signs of disease activity. Repertoire similarity did not differ between concordant and discordant twins, possibly due to limited statistical power. The results gave no support for a single strong signal or clonotype linked to IBD.

Libraries were made using 5' RACE. The input for every TCR library was 3500 ng of total RNA. For each sample, cDNA synthesis was carried out in eight separate reactions using SMARTScribe reverse transcriptase. During cDNA synthesis, template switching was used to introduce unique molecular identifiers that contained a 6-nucleotide sample barcode. TCRalpha and TCRbeta cDNA was amplified in two nested PCRs of about 17 and 10 cycles, and bead purification was carried out after each PCR. Before amplification, the cDNA was treated with uracil DNA-glycosylase and purified using the QIAquick PCR purification kit. The second PCR was the step at which Illumina TruSeq-compatible adapters and sample-specific barcodes were added. Library quality and concentration were assessed using TapeStation and Qubit, and 4.5 to 5.5 ng of each library was pooled. Sequencing of pooled libraries was carried out on an Illumina HiSeq2500 single-index Rapid Run using 2 x 100 bp reads and custom sequencing primers. As for the authors' bioinformatics: UMI-based consensus assembly with MiGEC version 1.2.6 was used to correct PCR and sequencing errors. MiXCR version 2.1.1 was used for V(D)J alignment, clonotype assembly and CDR3 extraction. Normalisation of gene usage, clonotype sharing and MAIT/NKT TCR abundance was achieved by analysing the top 1000, 10 000 and 20 000 clonotypes per sample. After downsampling to 27 000 UMIs, diversity was calculated as the inverse Simpson index using the vegan R package. Paired Mann-Whitney U tests on discordant twin pairs were used, with Benjamini-Hochberg multiple-testing correction. TCRdb reprocessed the reads into one record per CDR3 protein sequence, lacking DNA. What appears here as the V and J calls and clone size reflects TCRdb's work, not the paper's. The sample has roughly 330,000 distinct CDR3 sequences on record. 2% to 2.5% of the sample is taken by the ten largest.

The CDR3 has 14 amino acids, counting the end cysteine and phenylalanine. The protein alone is recorded here. CDR1 is given as SNHLY and CDR2 as FYNNEI, both from the germline V gene. As for this clonotype: Its antigen is not yet known.

A roughly 2.7 ml peripheral blood sample was drawn into PAXgene tubes per donor and stored at -80°C. Total RNA was isolated from whole blood with the PAXgene blood miRNA kit on an automated QIAcube, without T cell sorting. Deep TCRalpha and TCRbeta repertoire profiling with unique molecular barcoding was performed on peripheral blood of monozygotic twin pairs concordant or discordant for inflammatory bowel disease. For every twin pair, smoking habits were documented, and each individual was categorised as a current, former or never smoker. The rearrangement joined TRBV2 to TRBJ1-1. Sequencing was performed on blood. This TCR derives from a human donor with ulcerative colitis or Crohn's disease, or a healthy co-twin of an affected twin (not recorded which). CDR3 reads: CASSTTAGYTEAFF.